These 8 T cell receptor beta chains were sequenced from one sample in a study of blood T cell repertoires in COVID-19. Data came from immunoSEQ multiplex PCR; TCRdb stores just in-frame clones and leaves some out. This sample has a few hundred thousand clones, with 88% found just once. What was sequenced was peripheral blood. The origin of the receptors is a woman aged 25 to 39 with COVID-19, enrolled during active disease.

The rearrangement links TRBV7-9 to TRBJ2-1; D remains unclear. This CDR3 has 13 residues. Germline lookup yields CDR1 SEHNR and CDR2 FQNEAQ (reference sequence). V was pared by 1 base and J by 5 bases, with 6 bases between. The CDR3 DNA sequence: TGTGCCAGCAGCTTAGAACTTAACAATGAGCAGTTCTTC. It codes for CASSLELNNEQFF.

The rearrangement links TRBV7-2 to TRBJ2-3, with D hard to call. The V and J ends lost 5 bases and 4 bases respectively, with 13 bases between them. The CDR3 runs 14 residues. Germline CDR1 reads SGHTA; CDR2 reads FQGNSA. The chain's CDR3 is CASSPAGSPDTQYF. CDR3 coding DNA: TGTGCCAGCAGCCCGGCCGGTAGCCCAGATACGCAGTATTTT.

This chain joins TRBV6-6 and TRBJ1-5; the D gene is possibly TRBD1 (6 bases). With 2 bases removed from V and 6 bases from J, the gap between germline ends came to 8 bases. Looked up from germline, CDR1 is MNHNY and CDR2 is SVGAGI (reference sequence). CDR3 length: 13 amino acids. The CDR3 loop reads CASSYRGFQPQHF. Here the CDR3 DNA reads TGTGCCAGCAGTTACAGGGGGTTTCAGCCCCAGCATTTT.

This clone has only a few counts. V and J are TRBV20-1 and TRBJ2-2; 7 bases line up with TRBD2. Germline V gives CDR1 DFQATT, CDR2 SNEGSKA (reference sequence). The CDR3 is made up of 11 amino acids. With 6 bases clipped from V and 5 bases from J, the junction kept 0 bases outside the gene matches. The CDR3 nucleotides read TGCAGTGCCGGGGGGACCGGGGAGCTGTTTTTT. This codes for CSAGGTGELFF.

J is TRBJ1-2 and V is TRBV6-2 or TRBV6-3, with D perhaps matching TRBD1 (6 bases). With 4 bases removed from V and 5 bases from J, the gap between germline ends came to 17 bases. The CDR3 runs to 15 residues. In germline, CDR1 is MNHEY, CDR2 SVGEGT. The CDR3 sequence: CASSSGTPLPYGYTF. The CDR3 DNA follows: TGTGCCAGCAGTTCCGGGACACCACTTCCTTATGGCTACACCTTC.

The chain has TRBV11-2 and TRBJ1-5; no definite D call. The V gene lost 5 bases and the J gene lost 7 bases, with 15 bases spanning the gap. In germline, CDR1 is SGHAT, CDR2 FQNNGV. CDR3 size: 14 residues. CDR3 in amino acids: CASSAHEGGQPQHF. CDR3 DNA: TGTGCCAGCAGCGCACACGAAGGAGGGCAGCCCCAGCATTTT.

The V gene is TRBV27, the J gene TRBJ1-2; D possibly corresponds to TRBD1 (6 bases). This CDR3 contains 13 residues. Germline V gene data show CDR1 as MNHEY and CDR2 as SMNVEV (reference sequence). V was shortened by 4 bases and J by 4 bases, with 10 bases between the two germline ends. The CDR3 nucleotides read TGTGCCAGCAGTTCAACAGGGTCCTATGGCTACACCTTC. It translates to CASSSTGSYGYTF.

CDR3 coding DNA: TGCGCCAGCAGCTTGGTGGGGGGAGCTAGCACAGATACGCAGTATTTT. Its translation: CASSLVGGASTDTQYF. The J gene is TRBJ2-3, the V gene TRBV5-1, with a weak D call TRBD2 (6 bases). Trimming removed 0 bases from V and 0 bases from J, with 11 bases in between. CDR1 is SGHRS and CDR2 is YFSETQ in the germline V gene. The CDR3 runs to 16 residues. Full variable domain (missing parts from reference TRBV5-1 and TRBJ2-3): KAGVTQTPRYLIKTRGQQVTLSCSPISGHRSVSWYQQTPGQGLQFLFEYFSETQRNKGNFPGRFSGRQFSNSRSEMNVSTLELGDSALYLCASSLVGGASTDTQYFGPGTRLTVL.